The 10 T cell receptor beta chains given below trace back to one sample, sequenced in a study of blood T cell repertoires in COVID-19. The assay was immunoSEQ multiplex PCR, and TCRdb's table has in-frame clones only and misses some. The table lists approximately 290,000 clones, 75% to 90% of them singletons, with around 13% in the top ten. The sample taken for sequencing was peripheral blood. The receptors were sampled from a woman aged 55-70 years with acute or convalescent COVID-19.

V and J are TRBV5-1 and TRBJ2-7; no firm D call. V dropped 0 bases and J dropped 0 bases, with 10 bases sitting between them. CDR3 size: 15 residues. The germline V gene has CDR1 SGHRS and CDR2 YFSETQ. This CDR3 reads CASSLELAPSYEQYF. The CDR3, as DNA: TGCGCCAGCAGCTTGGAATTGGCACCCTCCTACGAGCAGTACTTC.

The chain recombines TRBV7-9 with TRBJ1-6; TRBD1 agrees at 8 bases. The CDR3 consists of 16 residues. The germline V gene encodes CDR1 SEHNR and CDR2 FQNEAQ (reference sequence). Germline trimming cut 4 bases from V and 6 bases from J; bases unmatched to any gene: 8. DNA of the CDR3: TGTGCCAGCAGCTATCCCGGGACAGGTTTTAATTCACCCCTCCACTTT. Protein: CASSYPGTGFNSPLHF.

The chain has TRBV7-9 and TRBJ2-6; 7 positions agree with TRBD1. CDR3 size: 17 residues. V shed 1 base, J shed 2 bases, and the junction held 5 bases outside the gene matches. Germline CDR1 reads SEHNR; CDR2 reads FQNEAQ (reference sequence). The CDR3 region is CASSLGQGGTGANVLTF. CDR3 coding DNA: TGTGCCAGCAGCTTAGGACAGGGTGGAACTGGGGCCAACGTCCTGACTTTC.

The chain uses TRBV5-4 and TRBJ1-4, with 8 bases identical to TRBD1. Germline-derived CDR1 and CDR2 are SGHNT and YYREEE (reference sequence). The length of the CDR3 is 13 residues. J lost 8 bases, V lost 4 bases, and 4 bases had no gene match. CDR3 amino acids: CASSTTGVEKLFF. Here the CDR3 DNA reads TGTGCCAGCAGCACGACAGGGGTGGAAAAACTGTTTTTT.

Here the CDR3 reads CATSYSGLAVYNEQFF. CDR3 DNA: TGTGCCACCAGCTACTCAGGACTAGCCGTCTACAATGAGCAGTTCTTC. The rearrangement links TRBV15 to TRBJ2-1; TRBD2 matches 8 bases. Germline V gene sequence: CDR1 LNHNV, CDR2 YYDKDF (reference sequence). The CDR3 is made up of 16 amino acids. J gave up 3 bases and V 5 bases, and 9 bases lay outside the gene matches.

This chain uses TRBV27 with TRBJ2-7; TRBD2 matches 11 bases. J gave up 5 bases and V 6 bases, and 9 bases lay outside the gene matches. CDR1 and CDR2 from the germline V gene are MNHEY and SMNVEV (reference sequence). The CDR3 consists of 15 residues. CDR3 in amino acids: CASSLLAGARDEQYF. The CDR3 nucleotides read TGTGCCAGCAGCTTACTAGCGGGAGCCCGGGACGAGCAGTACTTC.

V and J are TRBV4-1 and TRBJ1-1, with D maybe TRBD1 (6 bases). This CDR3 is 14 amino acids long. Germline lookup yields CDR1 MGHRA and CDR2 YSYEKL. V dropped 4 bases and J dropped 1 base, with 10 bases sitting between them. CDR3 sequence: CASSPTTGNTEAFF. The DNA of the CDR3 is TGCGCCAGCAGCCCTACGACAGGGAACACTGAAGCTTTCTTT.

This chain joins TRBV27 and TRBJ1-1, with TRBD1 as a possible D gene (5 bases). CDR1 and CDR2 (germline): MNHEY, SMNVEV (reference sequence). Trimming removed 2 bases at V and 2 bases at J, with 9 bases between. This CDR3 spans 14 amino acids. The CDR3 sequence is CASSLQGDNTEAFF. CDR3 nucleotides: TGTGCCAGCAGTTTACAGGGCGATAACACTGAAGCTTTCTTT.

V gene TRBV10-1 combines with J gene TRBJ2-5; a weak D match, TRBD2 (5 bases). Per germline, CDR1 WNHNN and CDR2 SYGVQD (reference sequence). Trimming pared 4 bases from V and 2 bases from J, leaving 11 bases between. This CDR3 contains 14 residues. CDR3 bases: TGCGCCAGCAGTGTTGCGGGTTTACAAGAGACCCAGTACTTC. This codes for CASSVAGLQETQYF.

This chain uses TRBV7-7 with TRBJ2-2; 7 bases align to TRBD1. The CDR3 has 15 amino acids. Trimming took 5 bases from V and 2 from J; bases not matched to a gene: 5. Per the germline V gene, CDR1 is SSHAT and CDR2 is FNYEAQ (reference sequence). CDR3 sequence: CASSPDRVNTGELFF. In DNA, the CDR3 is TGTGCCAGCAGCCCCGACAGGGTAAACACCGGGGAGCTGTTTTTT.